Sequencing of this TCR beta chain was carried out in a study of CD8 T cells in ankylosing spondylitis. Whole-study results and caveats: As for the disease-linked clones, they showed a CD8+ phenotype and occurred at relatively low frequencies in peripheral blood. The study looked at matched synovial fluid samples from ankylosing spondylitis patients. Disease-linked clones were reported to be significantly enriched there. Among TCR beta sequences, a motif of 7 to 9 highly homologous variants appeared characteristic of ankylosing spondylitis blood. Before this, some motif variants had been reported in reactive arthritis synovial fluid and blood.

The V and J ends lost 1 base and 2 bases, in that order; junction bases with no gene match: 15. This CDR3 spans 19 amino acids. Quantitative 5'-RACE with molecular barcodes was used to make the TCR beta libraries. TCRdb re-analysed the 5' RACE reads in MiXCR, keeping a single row per CDR3 protein. Of 500,000 to 550,000 distinct CDR3 sequences in the sample, 9.5% to 15% were seen once. In regard to this clonotype: The target antigen is unknown.

This chain connects TRBV12-3 or TRBV12-4 to TRBJ2-7; 9 positions match TRBD2. The specimen sequenced was blood, either unsorted or a sorted T cell fraction (not recorded which). This receptor was identified in a male donor with ankylosing spondylitis. The CDR3 is CASSLGFGFETSGPYEQYF. The CDR3 DNA follows: TGTGCCAGCAGTTTAGGATTCGGTTTTGAGACTAGCGGTCCCTACGAGCAGTACTTC.